The 18 T cell receptor beta chains given below trace back to one sample, sequenced in a study of blood T cells in healthy people across ages. It was with a sample-barcoded 5' primer and a J-beta primer mix that a second PCR of roughly 6 to 11 cycles was run. TCRdb fed the 5' RACE reads into MiXCR, producing one record per CDR3 protein. The sample has more than 1,400,000 distinct CDR3 sequences, roughly 40% seen once. Sample: blood. The receptors originated from a woman between 18 and 30 years old in good health.

The chain carries TRBV9 and TRBJ1-1; D gene ambiguous. V lost 3 bases to trimming and J lost 8 bases, with 17 bases between them. This CDR3 contains 14 residues. In germline, CDR1 is SGDLS, CDR2 YYNGEE. The CDR3 nucleotides read TGTGCCAGCAGCGGGGCTGGGGTGGGATTCGAAGCTTTCTTT. Translated: CASSGAGVGFEAFF.

The chain recombines TRBV5-5 with TRBJ1-2; D is undetermined. With 6 bases removed from V and 4 bases from J, the gap between germline ends came to 19 bases. CDR3 length equals 15 residues. Germline V lookup: CDR1 SGHKS, CDR2 YYEKEE (reference sequence). The CDR3 DNA reads as TGTGCCAGCACCCAAGCCCCGGGCGCAGGCTATGGCTACACCTTC. Protein sequence: CASTQAPGAGYGYTF.

This clonotype was seen only a few times. The rearrangement joins TRBV10-3 to TRBJ1-5, with a tentative D call TRBD1 (5 bases). V shed 11 bases and J shed 6 bases, with 14 bases lying between them. The CDR3 consists of 12 residues. Germline V CDR1 and CDR2: ENHRY, SYGVKD. CDR3 nucleotides: TGTGCCGCCGGGGACGCAGTTCAGCCCCAGCATTTT. Translated: CAAGDAVQPQHF.

This rearrangement joins TRBV4-2 to TRBJ2-3, with TRBD2 matching 11 bases. With V trimmed by 3 bases and J by 2 bases, 7 bases remained unmatched. CDR1 LGHNA and CDR2 YNFKEQ come from the germline V gene. There are 17 residues in the CDR3. The CDR3 DNA reads TGTGCCAGCAGCCAGACTCAGACTAGCGGGATCACAGATACGCAGTATTTT. Its protein product is CASSQTQTSGITDTQYF.

This clonotype was detected a few times. The rearrangement joins TRBV6-1 to TRBJ1-2; TRBD1 is a possible D gene (5 bases). V was trimmed by 5 bases and J by 7 bases, leaving 23 bases between them. The CDR3 is made up of 16 amino acids. The V gene's germline CDR1 is MNHNS and CDR2 SASEGT. CDR3 amino acids: CASSPRGTDTYSGYTF. CDR3 in DNA: TGTGCCAGCAGTCCCCGGGGGACGGATACCTATAGTGGCTACACCTTC.

This clonotype came up a few times. The chain is built from TRBV2 and TRBJ2-7; 10 nucleotides align to TRBD2. CDR1 is SNHLY and CDR2 is FYNNEI in the germline V gene. The junction had 12 bases not matched to a gene; V was cut back by 8 bases and J by 5 bases. This CDR3 is built from 15 residues. The CDR3 DNA follows: TGTGCCAGCGAGAGGCCTAGCGGGAGTCAGAACGAGCAGTACTTC. Translating it yields CASERPSGSQNEQYF.

The CDR3 nucleotides read TGTGCTAGTGGGGGGGGCGGTCAGGGGACAGAGCAGTTCTTC. Translated: CASGGGGQGTEQFF. This rearrangement joins TRBV12-5 to TRBJ2-1; the D call may be TRBD1 or TRBD2 (6 bases each). Germline values: CDR1 LGHNT, CDR2 FRNRAP. The CDR3 runs to 14 residues. Deletions cut 6 bases from V and 10 bases from J, with 19 bases between.

This chain joins TRBV6-2 or TRBV6-3 and TRBJ2-4, with D unresolved. TRBJ2-7 explains the end of the DNA better; the J call may be wrong. The CDR3 has 15 amino acids. In germline, CDR1 is MNHEY, CDR2 SVGEGT. This chain's CDR3 is CASRAYQQLLYEQYF. The DNA for the CDR3 is TGTGCCAGCAGAGCGTATCAACAGCTACTTTACGAGCAGTACTTC.

The table lists this clonotype with a few counts. The chain links TRBV6-1 to TRBJ2-1; either TRBD1 or TRBD2 may supply D (7 bases each). Germline values: CDR1 MNHNS, CDR2 SASEGT. The CDR3 spans 18 residues. The V end was cut by 5 bases, the J end by 5 bases, with 25 bases between. The CDR3 here is CASSMGKGARLADNEQFF. CDR3 bases: TGTGCCAGCAGTATGGGGAAGGGGGCAAGACTAGCCGACAATGAGCAGTTCTTC.

The gene calls are TRBV27 and TRBJ1-5; D is uncertain. Trimming shortened V by 2 bases and J by 7 bases, and 9 bases separated the two germline ends. Germline V lookup: CDR1 MNHEY, CDR2 SMNVEV (reference sequence). CDR3 length: 13 amino acids. DNA of the CDR3: TGTGCCAGCAGTTTAAAGGGTGGGCAGCCCCAGCATTTT. This codes for CASSLKGGQPQHF.

The chain couples TRBV10-3 to TRBJ2-7, with D tentatively TRBD1 (6 bases). Germline lookup yields CDR1 ENHRY and CDR2 SYGVKD. Trimming took off 7 bases at V and 2 bases at J, with 21 bases between the two ends. The CDR3 totals 16 residues. Written as DNA, the CDR3 is TGTGCCATCAAGACGTCGTCACAGGGAATCCCCTACGAGCAGTACTTC. This translates into CAIKTSSQGIPYEQYF.

The V call is TRBV6-2 or TRBV6-3, the J call TRBJ2-3; maybe TRBD2 (6 bases). This CDR3 is built from 17 residues. The germline gives CDR1 MNHEY, CDR2 SVGEGT. V lost 6 bases to trimming and J lost 0 bases, with 19 bases between them. The CDR3 nucleotides read TGTGCCAGCAGCCCACCTCCGGGTCGGGGGAGCACAGATACGCAGTATTTT. Its translation: CASSPPPGRGSTDTQYF.

V and J are TRBV24-1 and TRBJ2-3, with 8 bases matching TRBD1. The CDR3 covers 16 residues. The V gene end was trimmed by 4 bases and the J gene end by 5 bases; junction bases not matched to a gene: 10. Germline lookup yields CDR1 KGHDR and CDR2 SFDVKD. The CDR3 nucleotides are TGTGCCACCAGTGACCCCGGACAGGGACGGGTAGATACGCAGTATTTT. This sequence encodes CATSDPGQGRVDTQYF.

This sequence joins TRBV7-9 and TRBJ2-7, with D tentatively TRBD1 or TRBD2 (5 bases each). The V gene's germline CDR1 is SEHNR and CDR2 FQNEAQ (reference sequence). Trimming took 5 bases from V and 0 from J, leaving 14 bases between them. This CDR3 is 15 amino acids long. DNA for the CDR3: TGTGCCAGCAGCATCGGGGACGCGAGCTCCTACGAGCAGTACTTC. It is translated as CASSIGDASSYEQYF. Full variable domain (rest looked up from reference TRBV7-9 and TRBJ2-7): DTGVSQNPRHKITKRGQNVTFRCDPISEHNRLYWYRQTLGQGPEFLTYFQNEAQLEKSRLLSDRFSAERPKGSFSTLEIQRTEQGDSAMYLCASSIGDASSYEQYFGPGTRLTVT.

V is TRBV29-1 and J is TRBJ2-3; TRBD1 aligns across 8 bases. Losses at the gene ends were 1 base for V and 4 bases for J; bases not matched to a gene: 4. The CDR3 has 14 residues. Per the germline V gene, CDR1 is SQVTM and CDR2 is ANQGSEA. CDR3 in amino acids: CSVEGARGPDTQYF. As DNA, the CDR3 is TGCAGCGTTGAAGGAGCCAGGGGGCCAGATACGCAGTATTTT.

The chain couples TRBV5-1 to TRBJ2-7; TRBD2 matches 12 bases. The J segment lost 5 bases and the V segment lost 6 bases, leaving 6 bases of the junction unmatched. The V gene's germline CDR1 is SGHRS and CDR2 YFSETQ. The CDR3 totals 14 residues. The CDR3 is CASTSLAGGDEQYF. The CDR3 DNA follows: TGCGCCAGCACCTCACTAGCGGGAGGTGACGAGCAGTACTTC.

This clonotype has a handful of counts. The rearrangement uses TRBV2 and TRBJ2-2; D is possibly TRBD1 or TRBD2 (5 bases each). Looked up from germline, CDR1 is SNHLY and CDR2 is FYNNEI. This CDR3 contains 13 residues. The V end lost 9 bases, the J end lost 1 base, and 9 bases lay between the germline ends. CDR3 sequence: CARGTENTGELFF. For the CDR3, the DNA is TGTGCCAGAGGGACGGAGAACACCGGGGAGCTGTTTTTT. Filled out from reference TRBV2 and TRBJ2-2, the complete variable domain reads EPEVTQTPSHQVTQMGQEVILRCVPISNHLYFYWYRQILGQKVEFLVSFYNNEISEKSEIFDDQFSVERPDGSNFTLKIRSTKLEDSAMYFCARGTENTGELFFGEGSRLTVL.

With respect to this clonotype: A read error is possible here, since a much larger clone lies one base away. CDR3 amino acids: CAGSADSGGGTQYF. The DNA of the CDR3 is TGTGCCGGCAGTGCCGATAGTGGGGGCGGTACGCAGTATTTT. The chain joins TRBV28 to TRBJ2-3, with D possibly TRBD1 on 6 matching bases. Germline V gene data show CDR1 as MDHEN and CDR2 as SYDVKM. This CDR3 is built from 14 residues.